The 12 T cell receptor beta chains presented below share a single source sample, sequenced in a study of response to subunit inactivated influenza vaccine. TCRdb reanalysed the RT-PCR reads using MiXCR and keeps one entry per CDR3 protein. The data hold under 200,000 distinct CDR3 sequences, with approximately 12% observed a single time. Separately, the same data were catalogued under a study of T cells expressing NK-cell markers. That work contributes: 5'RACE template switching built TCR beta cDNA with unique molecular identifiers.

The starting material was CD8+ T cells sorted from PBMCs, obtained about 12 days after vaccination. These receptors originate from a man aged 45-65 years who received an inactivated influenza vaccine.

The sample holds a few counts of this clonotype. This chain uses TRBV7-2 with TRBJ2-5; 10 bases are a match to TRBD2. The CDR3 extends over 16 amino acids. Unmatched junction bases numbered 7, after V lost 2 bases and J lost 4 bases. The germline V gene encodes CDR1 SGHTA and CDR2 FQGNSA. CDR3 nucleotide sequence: TGTGCCAGCAGCTTACGGCTAGCGGGAGTAGGAGAGACCCAGTACTTC. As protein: CASSLRLAGVGETQYF. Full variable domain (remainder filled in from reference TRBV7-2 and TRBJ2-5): GAGVSQSPSNKVTEKGKDVELRCDPISGHTALYWYRQSLGQGLEFLIYFQGNSAPDKSGLPSDRFSAERTGGSVSTLTIQRTQQEDSAVYLCASSLRLAGVGETQYFGPGTRLLVL.

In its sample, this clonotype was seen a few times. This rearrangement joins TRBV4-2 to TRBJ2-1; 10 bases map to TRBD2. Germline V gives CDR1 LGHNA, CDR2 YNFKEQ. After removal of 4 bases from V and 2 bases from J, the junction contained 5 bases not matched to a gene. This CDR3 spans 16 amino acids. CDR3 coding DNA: TGTGCCAGCAGCCCTCCTAGCGGGAGTACCTACAATGAGCAGTTCTTC. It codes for CASSPPSGSTYNEQFF.

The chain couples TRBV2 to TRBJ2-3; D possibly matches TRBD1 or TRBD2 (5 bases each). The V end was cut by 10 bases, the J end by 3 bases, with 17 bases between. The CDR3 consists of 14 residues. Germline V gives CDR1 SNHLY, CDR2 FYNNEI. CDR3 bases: TGTGCCATAATACGAAGAGAGGGGACAGATACGCAGTATTTT. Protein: CAIIRREGTDTQYF.

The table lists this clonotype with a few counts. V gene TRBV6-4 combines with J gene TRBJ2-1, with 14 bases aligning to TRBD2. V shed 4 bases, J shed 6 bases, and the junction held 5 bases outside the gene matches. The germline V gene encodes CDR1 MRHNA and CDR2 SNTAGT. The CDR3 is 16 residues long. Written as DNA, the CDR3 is TGTGCCAGCAGTGGCGGGACTAGCGGGAGACTCAATGAGCAGTTCTTC. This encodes CASSGGTSGRLNEQFF.

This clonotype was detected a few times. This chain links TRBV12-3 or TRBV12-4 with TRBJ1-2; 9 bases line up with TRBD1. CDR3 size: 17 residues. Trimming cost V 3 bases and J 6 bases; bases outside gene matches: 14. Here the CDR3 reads CASSFFRGTGNVNGYTF. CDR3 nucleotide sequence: TGTGCCAGCAGTTTTTTTCGGGGGACAGGGAATGTTAATGGCTACACCTTC.

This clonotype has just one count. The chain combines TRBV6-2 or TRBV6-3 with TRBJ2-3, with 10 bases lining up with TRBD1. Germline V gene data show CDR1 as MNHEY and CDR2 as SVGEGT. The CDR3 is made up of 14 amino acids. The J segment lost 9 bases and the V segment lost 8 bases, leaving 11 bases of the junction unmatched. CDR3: CASGFGDRGRTQYF. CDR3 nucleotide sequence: TGTGCCAGCGGATTTGGGGACAGGGGTCGGACGCAGTATTTT.

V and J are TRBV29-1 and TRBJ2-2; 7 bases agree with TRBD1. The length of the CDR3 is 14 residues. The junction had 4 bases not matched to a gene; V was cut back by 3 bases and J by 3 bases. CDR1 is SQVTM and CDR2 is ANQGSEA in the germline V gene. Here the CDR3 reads CSVDSGTDTGELFF. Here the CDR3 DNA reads TGCAGCGTTGACTCCGGGACAGACACCGGGGAGCTGTTTTTT.

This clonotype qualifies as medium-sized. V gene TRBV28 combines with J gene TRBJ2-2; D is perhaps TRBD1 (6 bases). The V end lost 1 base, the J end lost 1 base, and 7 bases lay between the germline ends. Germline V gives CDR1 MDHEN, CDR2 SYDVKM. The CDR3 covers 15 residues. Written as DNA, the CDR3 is TGTGCCAGCAGTTTATTAGGGGGGAACACCGGGGAGCTGTTTTTT. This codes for CASSLLGGNTGELFF. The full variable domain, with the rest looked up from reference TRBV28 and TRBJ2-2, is DVKVTQSSRYLVKRTGEKVFLECVQDMDHENMFWYRQDPGLGLRLIYFSYDVKMKEKGDIPEGYSVSREKKERFSLILESASTNQTSMYLCASSLLGGNTGELFFGEGSRLTVL.

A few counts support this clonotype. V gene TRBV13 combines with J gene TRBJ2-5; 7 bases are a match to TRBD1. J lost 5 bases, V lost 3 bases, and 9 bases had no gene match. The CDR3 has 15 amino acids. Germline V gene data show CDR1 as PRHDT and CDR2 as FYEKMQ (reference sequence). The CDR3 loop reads CASSFRQGTGETQYF. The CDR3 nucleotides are TGTGCCAGCAGCTTTCGACAGGGAACGGGGGAGACCCAGTACTTC.

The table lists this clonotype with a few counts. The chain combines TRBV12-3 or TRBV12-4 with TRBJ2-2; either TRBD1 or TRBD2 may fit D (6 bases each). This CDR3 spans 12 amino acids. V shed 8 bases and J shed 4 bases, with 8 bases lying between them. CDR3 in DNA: TGTGCCAGCGAGGGGGGCACCGGGGAGCTGTTTTTT. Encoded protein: CASEGGTGELFF.

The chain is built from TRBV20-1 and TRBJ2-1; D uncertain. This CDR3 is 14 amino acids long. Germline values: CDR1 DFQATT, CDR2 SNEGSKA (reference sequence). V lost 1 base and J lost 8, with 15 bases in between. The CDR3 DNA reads TGCAGTGCTAGAGTAGGCAGGTTAGGCTATGAGCAGTTCTTC. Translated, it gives CSARVGRLGYEQFF.

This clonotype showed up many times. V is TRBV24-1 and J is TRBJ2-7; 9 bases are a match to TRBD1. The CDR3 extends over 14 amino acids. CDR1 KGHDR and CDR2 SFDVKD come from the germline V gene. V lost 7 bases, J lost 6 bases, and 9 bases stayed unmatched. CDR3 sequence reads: CATRGTGSAREQYF. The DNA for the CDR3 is TGTGCCACCAGGGGGACAGGGTCAGCTCGCGAGCAGTACTTC.